This T cell receptor (beta chain) was captured in a study of tumor and adjacent non-tumor tissue in lung cancer. Study background: Samples averaged about 4.2 million productive TCRbeta reads each.

This sample's RNA came from whole unsorted tissue. This CDR3 spans 11 amino acids. Trimming cost V 6 bases and J 8 bases, with 12 bases left between them. Looked up from germline, CDR1 is DFQATT and CDR2 is SNEGSKA (reference sequence). Three rounds of nested PCR, following a modified ARM-PCR protocol, produced the TCRbeta library. TCRdb reanalysed the multiplex PCR reads using MiXCR and keeps one entry per CDR3 protein. Among some 120,000 distinct CDR3 sequences listed, around three fifths were seen once. This chain connects TRBV20-1 to TRBJ2-3, with D unclear. The TCR comes from a young man with non-small cell lung cancer. Sequenced input: lung tumor tissue. In nucleotides, the CDR3 is TGCAGTGCGCCCCATCCAGTTACGCAGTATTTT. Encoded protein: CSAPHPVTQYF.